These 25 T cell receptor beta chains were all obtained from the same sample, sequenced in a study of tumor-infiltrating lymphocytes in oesophageal squamous cell carcinoma. A single record per CDR3 protein comes from TCRdb applying MiXCR to the PCR reads. The sample carries fewer than 6,500 distinct CDR3 sequences, roughly 15% recorded once. Sequencing was performed on esophageal tumor tissue. The receptors stem from a male donor with esophageal squamous cell carcinoma.

This clonotype was seen a handful of times. A clone one base away is much larger, so this may be a read error. The chain combines TRBV27 with TRBJ2-1; D gene uncertain. Germline V gene lookup returns CDR1 MNHEY and CDR2 SMNVEV (reference sequence). Trimming removed 2 bases at V and 10 bases at J, with 6 bases between. CDR3 length: 11 residues. The DNA of the CDR3 is TGTGCCAGCAGTTTAGGGCGCGAGCAGTTCTTC. It is translated as CASSLGREQFF.

In this sample, this clonotype is medium-sized. One end of the junction is discordant with germline, which a read error may explain. The chain has TRBV7-2 and TRBJ2-7; a possible D gene is TRBD1 (6 bases). Germline CDR1 and CDR2: SGHTA and FQGNSA. The CDR3 totals 15 residues. CDR3 nucleotides: TGTGCCAGCAGTAAGGACAGTAATCGAAGTTCACCCCTCCACTTC. It codes for CASSKDSNRSSPLHF.

This clonotype was counted between two and nine times. The chain is built from TRBV15 and TRBJ2-2; 7 positions match TRBD1. The V gene end was trimmed by 5 bases and the J gene end by 2 bases; junction bases not matched to a gene: 11. Germline assignment: CDR1 LNHNV and CDR2 YYDKDF (reference sequence). The length of the CDR3 is 17 residues. The CDR3 is CATSQTGARFNTGELFF. The CDR3 DNA reads as TGTGCCACCAGCCAAACAGGGGCGCGATTCAACACCGGGGAGCTGTTTTTT.

This clonotype was counted ten times or more. The chain recombines TRBV5-4 with TRBJ2-7, with 7 bases that match TRBD2. With 1 base clipped from V and 1 base from J, the junction kept 2 bases outside the gene matches. The CDR3 spans 14 residues. Germline V gives CDR1 SGHNT, CDR2 YYREEE (reference sequence). In DNA, the CDR3 is TGTGCCAGCAGCTTGCGGACTAGGTCCTACGAGCAGTACTTC. Protein sequence: CASSLRTRSYEQYF.

In this sample, this clonotype turned up many times. A much larger clone lies one base from this, so it may be a read error. CDR3 in amino acids: CASKRGVYEQYF. CDR3 DNA: TGTGCCAGCAAGCGGGGGGTTTATGAGCAGTACTTC. V and J are TRBV27 and TRBJ2-5; TRBD2 matches 9 bases. The ends lost 7 bases at V and 11 bases at J; junction bases unmatched: 8. Germline V lookup: CDR1 MNHEY, CDR2 SMNVEV (reference sequence). The CDR3 runs to 12 residues.

The V and J genes are TRBV6-4 and TRBJ2-7; the match to TRBD1 covers 9 bases. The J call may be mistaken, given a closer DNA end match to TRBJ2-1. This CDR3 has 15 residues. Germline CDR1 MRHNA, CDR2 SNTAGT. CDR3: CASSDDRGSSNEQFF. CDR3 coding DNA: TGTGCCAGCAGTGATGACAGGGGGTCATCCAATGAGCAGTTCTTC.

This clonotype was detected ten times or more. The gene calls are TRBV19 and TRBJ1-5, with D possibly being TRBD1 (6 bases). The length of the CDR3 is 16 residues. V lost 4 bases, J lost 4 bases, and 17 bases lay in between. The germline CDR1 and CDR2 sequences are LNHDA and SQIVND (reference sequence). The CDR3 DNA reads as TGTGCCAGTAGTACTGGGACGGGGGGGGCAAATCAGCCCCAGCATTTT. Its translation: CASSTGTGGANQPQHF.

By sample share, this clonotype is medium-sized. The J gene is TRBJ2-1, the V gene TRBV6-1; D is undetermined. CDR1 is MNHNS and CDR2 is SASEGT in the germline V gene. The V and J ends lost 3 bases and 7 bases respectively, with 13 bases between them. The CDR3 length is 14 residues. The DNA of the CDR3 is TGTGCCAGCAGTGATCAGGTTTCAATAAATGAGCAGTTCTTC. This sequence encodes CASSDQVSINEQFF.

As for this clonotype: The missing conserved phenylalanine or tryptophan at the end of this CDR3 makes a read error likely. No DNA is shown, since the ends of the CDR3 on it are uncertain; the CDR3 is the one TCRdb lists. J is TRBJ1-6 and V is TRBV7-3; the DNA was not used to check the table's D call, TRBD1. The germline V gene encodes CDR1 SGHTA and CDR2 FQGTGA. Including both end residues, the CDR3 is 17 amino acids long. CDR3 amino acids: CASRQYGTEGETQYFGP.

This clonotype was recorded many times. The chain carries TRBV9 and TRBJ2-5; D might be TRBD2 (5 bases). The V gene's germline CDR1 is SGDLS and CDR2 YYNGEE. V lost 4 bases and J 7 bases, leaving 17 bases between the germline ends. The CDR3 covers 14 residues. CDR3 loop: CASSPVAERGTQYF. For the CDR3, the DNA is TGTGCCAGCAGCCCGGTTGCAGAACGGGGGACCCAGTACTTC.

This clonotype is classed as medium-sized. The CDR3 DNA sequence: TGTGCCAGCAGTGAAAACGCAGAGAACAATGAGCAGTTCTTC. Translating gives CASSENAENNEQFF. The chain links TRBV6-1 to TRBJ2-1; D gene unclear. The length of the CDR3 is 14 residues. V was cut by 2 bases and J by 5 bases, with 10 bases left in between. The germline gives CDR1 MNHNS, CDR2 SASEGT.

There are many counts of this clonotype. The CDR3 sequence is CATSDAGRAIGAFF. CDR3 in DNA: TGTGCCACCAGTGATGCGGGACGGGCCATCGGAGCTTTCTTT. The J gene is TRBJ1-1, the V gene TRBV24-1; D is possibly TRBD1 (5 bases). The CDR3 sequence is 14 residues long. Germline values: CDR1 KGHDR, CDR2 SFDVKD. V lost 3 bases, J lost 10 bases, and 17 bases lay in between.

This clonotype is deemed medium-sized. The chain employs TRBV6-1 and TRBJ2-3; D is ambiguous. This CDR3 has 15 amino acids. Per germline, CDR1 MNHNS and CDR2 SASEGT. V lost 2 bases and J 4 bases, leaving 13 bases between the germline ends. The chain's CDR3 is CASSELQTASDTQYF. DNA of the CDR3: TGTGCCAGCAGTGAACTTCAAACAGCTTCAGATACGCAGTATTTT.

The chain employs TRBV5-1 and TRBJ2-5; D possibly matches TRBD1 or TRBD2 (6 bases each). The J call is uncertain, as TRBJ2-7 better fits the DNA end. CDR1 is SGHRS, CDR2 YFSETQ, per germline. This CDR3 has 15 amino acids. This CDR3 is CASSLGGAPTYEQYF. The CDR3 DNA follows: TGCGCCAGCAGCTTGGGGGGGGCCCCCACCTACGAGCAGTACTTC.

This clonotype was recorded at least ten times. The J gene is TRBJ1-2, the V gene TRBV11-1, with D perhaps TRBD1 (5 bases). The CDR3 spans 14 residues. Trimming stripped 4 bases from V and 2 bases from J, with 11 bases between. Germline V gives CDR1 SGHAT, CDR2 FQDESV (reference sequence). The CDR3 is CASSYRDSNYGYTF. CDR3 in DNA: TGTGCCAGCAGCTACCGGGACTCCAACTATGGCTACACCTTC.

Concerning this clonotype itself: No conserved phenylalanine or tryptophan is present at the end of the CDR3, so a read error is the likely explanation. The limits of the CDR3 on the DNA are not certain, so only TCRdb's listed CDR3 is given. The genes are TRBV7-4 and TRBJ2-1; the table assigns TRBD1, which was not confirmed against the DNA. The CDR3 length is 20 residues, termini included. Germline V gene data show CDR1 as SGHVT and CDR2 as SQSDAQ. The CDR3 loop is CASRGVARQGNVVGGYTFGS.

This clonotype was found many times. The CDR3 sequence is CASSYSWTAYSNQPQHF. The CDR3 DNA is TGTGCCAGCAGTTACTCTTGGACAGCATATAGCAATCAGCCCCAGCATTTT. The chain joins TRBV6-6 to TRBJ1-5, with a possible D match to TRBD1 (6 bases). The ends were cut back, 0 bases at V and 0 bases at J, with 12 bases in the middle. Per the germline V gene, CDR1 is MNHNY and CDR2 is SVGAGI (reference sequence). The CDR3 sequence is 17 residues long.

This clonotype was counted a few times. The genes are TRBV5-1 and TRBJ2-5; perhaps TRBD2 as D (5 bases). Trimming removed 5 bases from V and 5 bases from J, with 10 bases in between. From germline, CDR1 is SGHRS and CDR2 YFSETQ. The CDR3 consists of 12 residues. The CDR3 DNA reads as TGCGCCAGCAGGAGAGGGATGGAGACCCAGTACTTC. Translated: CASRRGMETQYF.

Only a few counts were recorded for this clonotype. This chain joins TRBV11-2 and TRBJ2-1; D ambiguous. V lost 1 base, J lost 10 bases, and 17 bases lay in between. This CDR3 spans 15 amino acids. CDR1 and CDR2 from the germline V gene are SGHAT and FQNNGV. In nucleotides, the CDR3 is TGTGCCAGCAGCTTAGTGCGGCAACCAACCTACGAGCAGTTCTTC. Its protein is CASSLVRQPTYEQFF.

The gene calls are TRBV6-1 and TRBJ2-1; D perhaps matches TRBD1 (6 bases). Germline V gene data show CDR1 as MNHNS and CDR2 as SASEGT. This CDR3 has 15 amino acids. The ends were cut back, 0 bases at V and 0 bases at J, with 6 bases in the middle. DNA for the CDR3: TGTGCCAGCAGTGAAGCGGACAGCTCCTACAATGAGCAGTTCTTC. Translation gives CASSEADSSYNEQFF.

At least ten counts were recorded for this clonotype. The rearrangement links TRBV10-2 to TRBJ2-2; D not resolved. V was trimmed by 8 bases and J by 1 base, leaving 20 bases between them. CDR1 and CDR2 (germline): WSHSY, SAAADI. The length of the CDR3 is 17 residues. CDR3 DNA: TGCGCCAGCGACAACCGGGCCGACCCCGTGAACACCGGGGAGCTGTTTTTT. Translating it yields CASDNRADPVNTGELFF.

With regard to this clonotype: No conserved phenylalanine or tryptophan is present at the end of the CDR3, so a read error is the likely explanation. The DNA is omitted, as the CDR3 cannot be located on it reliably, and the CDR3 follows TCRdb's listing. The chain uses TRBV7-6 and TRBJ2-7. Germline values: CDR1 SGHVS, CDR2 FNYEAQ. Inclusive of both ends, the CDR3 amounts to 15 amino acids. CDR3 sequence: CASSLAGFEGYTFGS.

Remarks on this clonotype: The conserved closing phenylalanine or tryptophan is absent in this CDR3, likely reflecting a read error. Because the CDR3's place on the DNA is in doubt, the DNA is left out and the CDR3 is given as listed by TCRdb. The chain recombines TRBV28 with TRBJ2-7; whether TRBD1, the table's D call, matches the DNA was not checked. Germline CDR1 is MDHEN and CDR2 is SYDVKM. The CDR3 length equals 14 residues, ends included. This CDR3 is CASSSETGGYTFGS.

This clonotype turned up a few times. Being one base from a much bigger clone, this may be a read error. The chain employs TRBV28 and TRBJ2-7; 10 bases agree with TRBD1. With the DNA end fitting TRBJ2-1 better, the J assignment may be wrong. This CDR3 has 17 residues. CDR1 is MDHEN, CDR2 SYDVKM, per germline. CDR3 region: CASKPRQGAALSYEQFF. The CDR3 region has the DNA TGTGCCAGCAAGCCGAGACAGGGGGCAGCCCTTTCCTACGAGCAGTTCTTC.

A note on this clonotype: The final CDR3 position lacks the conserved phenylalanine or tryptophan, pointing to a likely read error. It is unclear where the CDR3 begins or ends on the DNA, so no DNA is shown, and the CDR3 is as TCRdb lists it. The chain combines TRBV7-2 with TRBJ2-3; the table assigns TRBD2, which was not confirmed against the DNA. The germline CDR1 and CDR2 sequences are SGHTA and FQGNSA. The CDR3 length equals 15 residues, ends included. CDR3 sequence reads: CASSPGLLGEQYFGP.